The 13 T cell receptor beta chains in this list originate from one sample, sequenced in a study of T cell responses to AZD1222 COVID-19 vaccine. TCRdb keeps only in-frame clones here, not all; method: immunoSEQ multiplex PCR. The table records some 110,000 clones, around 84% of them present only once. The starting material was peripheral blood, obtained 28 days after the second AZD1222 dose. These receptors were collected from an adult who received the AZD1222 COVID-19 vaccine.

V gene TRBV5-4 combines with J gene TRBJ2-7; TRBD2 matches 7 bases. Germline V gene lookup returns CDR1 SGHNT and CDR2 YYREEE (reference sequence). Unmatched junction bases numbered 3, after V lost 4 bases and J lost 2 bases. CDR3 size: 13 residues. CDR3 coding DNA: TGTGCCAGCAGCCCTAGCGGTCCCTACGAGCAGTACTTC. Amino acid sequence: CASSPSGPYEQYF. Full variable domain (rest looked up from reference TRBV5-4 and TRBJ2-7): ETGVTQSPTHLIKTRGQQVTLRCSSQSGHNTVSWYQQALGQGPQFIFQYYREEENGRGNFPPRFSGLQFPNYSSELNVNALELDDSALYLCASSPSGPYEQYFGPGTRLTVT.

This chain uses TRBV27 with TRBJ1-1; TRBD1 might be the D (5 bases). Germline loops: CDR1 MNHEY, CDR2 SMNVEV (reference sequence). V lost 0 bases, J lost 3 bases, and 11 bases lay in between. The CDR3 sequence is 15 residues long. The CDR3 here is CASSLSPGTYTEAFF. The CDR3 DNA reads as TGTGCCAGCAGTTTATCCCCCGGGACCTACACTGAAGCTTTCTTT.

This chain connects TRBV5-4 to TRBJ1-2, with TRBD1 matching 9 bases. The V and J ends lost 2 bases and 8 bases, in that order; junction bases with no gene match: 7. There are 14 residues in the CDR3. The germline CDR1 and CDR2 sequences are SGHNT and YYREEE (reference sequence). CDR3 coding DNA: TGTGCCAGCAGCTTCAGGGGGGACAGGGCGGGCTACACCTTC. Translating it yields CASSFRGDRAGYTF.

This clone occurred once. The chain links TRBV19 to TRBJ2-2, with a weak D call TRBD2 (6 bases). Germline assignment: CDR1 LNHDA and CDR2 SQIVND (reference sequence). This CDR3 contains 15 residues. Trimming left V 3 bases short and J 6 bases short, with 14 bases between. The DNA of the CDR3 is TGTGCCAGTAGTATTCTCCGGGAGAGGGCCGGGGAGCTGTTTTTT. This encodes CASSILRERAGELFF.

The rearrangement uses TRBV7-9 and TRBJ1-4; D call uncertain. Trimming took off 5 bases at V and 8 bases at J, with 3 bases between the two ends. CDR3 size: 10 residues. CDR1 SEHNR and CDR2 FQNEAQ come from the germline V gene (reference sequence). For the CDR3, the DNA is TGTGCCAGCAGCATCGAAAAACTGTTTTTT. Its translation: CASSIEKLFF.

This clone was seen once. The genes are TRBV5-1 and TRBJ2-2; D remains unclear. Trimming stripped 4 bases from V and 1 base from J, with 14 bases between. Germline V lookup: CDR1 SGHRS, CDR2 YFSETQ. This CDR3 region has 16 residues. The CDR3: CASSQSQVGNTGELFF. CDR3 in DNA: TGCGCCAGCAGCCAAAGTCAAGTGGGGAACACCGGGGAGCTGTTTTTT.

The V gene is TRBV2, the J gene TRBJ1-3; 7 bases fit TRBD1. The germline V gene has CDR1 SNHLY and CDR2 FYNNEI. V was pared by 8 bases and J by 8 bases, with 9 bases of the junction left unmatched. This CDR3 has 13 amino acids. The chain's CDR3 is CASEKQGLHTIYF. The CDR3 region has the DNA TGTGCCAGCGAAAAACAGGGGTTGCACACCATATATTTT.

This chain connects TRBV21-1 to TRBJ1-4; no check of the table's D call, TRBD1, against the DNA was made. TRBV21-1 corresponds to a pseudogene. The CDR3 has 16 amino acids. CDR3 nucleotide sequence: TGTGCCAGCAGCCGCTTTCGAGGACAGCATAATGAAAAACTGTTTTTT. Protein product: CASSRFRGQHNEKLFF.

A single count supports this clone. The CDR3 here is CSVGRQNTEAFF. CDR3 DNA: TGCAGCGTGGGACGGCAGAACACTGAAGCTTTCTTT. The V call is TRBV29-1, the J call TRBJ1-1; D might be TRBD1 (5 bases). CDR1 and CDR2 (germline): SQVTM, ANQGSEA. V was pared by 6 bases and J by 1 base, with 9 bases between. The CDR3 has 12 amino acids.

This chain's CDR3 is CASSLVSSYNSPLHF. The CDR3 nucleotides read TGTGCCAGCAGCTTAGTGAGCTCCTATAATTCACCCCTCCACTTT. V usage is TRBV7-9 and J usage is TRBJ1-6; D is uncertain. V was pared by 1 base and J by 0 bases, with 4 bases between. This CDR3 is built from 15 residues. The germline gives CDR1 SEHNR, CDR2 FQNEAQ (reference sequence).

V gene TRBV24-1 combines with J gene TRBJ2-5; D may be TRBD2 (5 bases). Germline-derived CDR1 and CDR2 are KGHDR and SFDVKD. This CDR3 spans 14 amino acids. V was shortened by 6 bases and J by 2 bases, with 12 bases between the two germline ends. CDR3 sequence (DNA): TGTGCCACCAGTCAGGCGGGCAGACAAGAGACCCAGTACTTC. It specifies CATSQAGRQETQYF.

This sequence joins TRBV30 and TRBJ2-4, with D possibly being TRBD2 (6 bases). Germline V gene lookup returns CDR1 GTSNPN and CDR2 SVGIG (reference sequence). V was clipped by 2 bases and J by 7 bases, with 12 bases between them. The CDR3 spans 13 residues. This CDR3 is CAWSPAGPNIQYF. The CDR3 region has the DNA TGTGCCTGGAGTCCCGCGGGACCCAACATTCAGTACTTC.

The CDR3 here is CAWSSRTSGVTPYEQYF. The DNA for the CDR3 is TGTGCCTGGAGTTCCAGGACTAGCGGAGTGACACCCTACGAGCAGTACTTC. This chain links TRBV30 with TRBJ2-7; 10 nucleotides line up with TRBD2. The CDR3 sequence is 17 residues long. Germline V gene data show CDR1 as GTSNPN and CDR2 as SVGIG (reference sequence). V shed 2 bases, J shed 2 bases, and the junction held 12 bases outside the gene matches.